The source of this T cell receptor beta chain is a study of yellow fever vaccine responses in identical twins. Overall study findings and caveats: Twins reportedly appeared to share part of their vaccine T cell response while keeping part individual.

This clonotype was observed once. Its antigen is undetermined. TCRdb reprocessed the RT-PCR reads with MiXCR, giving one entry per CDR3 protein. The sample includes about 10,000 distinct CDR3 sequences, roughly 83% seen only once; the top ten take approximately 2%. Germline V gene data show CDR1 as KGHSH and CDR2 as LQKENI. V dropped 1 base and J dropped 6; count of bases not matched to a gene: 3. CDR3 length: 14 amino acids. This TCR was recovered from a woman aged 18-30 years who received the yellow fever vaccine. The gene calls are TRBV18 and TRBJ2-1; 7 nucleotides agree with TRBD1. Material: T cells from blood (PBMCs), unsorted or a sorted subset (not recorded which), obtained before or after yellow fever vaccination (not recorded which). The CDR3 DNA follows: TGTGCCAGCTCACCACGTAGGACAGGCAATGAGCAGTTCTTC. Amino acid sequence: CASSPRRTGNEQFF.